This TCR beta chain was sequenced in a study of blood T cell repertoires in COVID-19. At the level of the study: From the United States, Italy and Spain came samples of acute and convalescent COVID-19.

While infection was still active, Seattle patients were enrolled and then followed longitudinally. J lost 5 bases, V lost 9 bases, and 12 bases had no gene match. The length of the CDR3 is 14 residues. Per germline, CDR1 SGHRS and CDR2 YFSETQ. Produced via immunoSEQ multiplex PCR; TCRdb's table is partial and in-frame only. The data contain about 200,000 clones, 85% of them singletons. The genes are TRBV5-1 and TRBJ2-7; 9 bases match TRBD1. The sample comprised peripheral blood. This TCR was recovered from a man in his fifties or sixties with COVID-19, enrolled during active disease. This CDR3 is CATRLGTGLDEQYF. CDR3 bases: TGCGCCACCAGGCTCGGGACAGGGCTTGACGAGCAGTACTTC. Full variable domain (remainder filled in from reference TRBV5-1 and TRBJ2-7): KAGVTQTPRYLIKTRGQQVTLSCSPISGHRSVSWYQQTPGQGLQFLFEYFSETQRNKGNFPGRFSGRQFSNSRSEMNVSTLELGDSALYLCATRLGTGLDEQYFGPGTRLTVT.